The 10 T cell receptor beta chains in this list originate from one sample, sequenced in a study of T cells after yellow fever vaccination. In TCRdb, the 5' RACE reads were re-called with MiXCR into one record per CDR3 protein. Of roughly 49,000 distinct CDR3 sequences listed, about 7.9% are singletons. Sequences were derived from CD8+ T cells sorted from PBMCs, sampled approximately 15 days after the first yellow fever vaccination. All receptors derive from a man younger than 30 who received the YFV17D yellow fever vaccine.

This clonotype has ten or more counts. The V call is TRBV28, the J call TRBJ2-5; a possible D gene is TRBD1 (6 bases). Per germline, CDR1 MDHEN and CDR2 SYDVKM. V was cut by 5 bases and J by 0 bases, with 10 bases left in between. The CDR3 totals 14 residues. Here the CDR3 reads CASSETGDQETQYF. The DNA for the CDR3 is TGTGCCAGCAGTGAGACAGGCGACCAAGAGACCCAGTACTTC.

Ten or more counts support this clonotype. The chain combines TRBV5-1 with TRBJ2-7; no firm D call. The CDR3 runs to 13 residues. Germline loops: CDR1 SGHRS, CDR2 YFSETQ. Between the trimmed V and J ends, which lost 2 bases and 3 bases, there was a span of 9 bases. The CDR3 region is CASSLPDGYEQYF. The CDR3 bases are TGCGCCAGCAGCTTACCCGACGGCTACGAGCAGTACTTC. Supplemented by reference TRBV5-1 and TRBJ2-7, the full variable domain reads KAGVTQTPRYLIKTRGQQVTLSCSPISGHRSVSWYQQTPGQGLQFLFEYFSETQRNKGNFPGRFSGRQFSNSRSEMNVSTLELGDSALYLCASSLPDGYEQYFGPGTRLTVT.

The rearrangement joins TRBV11-2 to TRBJ2-5, with D perhaps TRBD2 (5 bases). V dropped 1 base and J dropped 2 bases, with 17 bases sitting between them. The germline V gene has CDR1 SGHAT and CDR2 FQNNGV. The CDR3 spans 17 residues. The CDR3 here is CASSLVVASGKQETQYF. DNA of the CDR3: TGTGCCAGCAGCTTAGTTGTGGCAAGCGGAAAACAAGAGACCCAGTACTTC.

J is TRBJ2-7 and V is TRBV2, with D tentatively TRBD2 (5 bases). CDR1 and CDR2 (germline): SNHLY, FYNNEI. This CDR3 is 16 amino acids long. V was cut by 1 base and J by 2 bases, with 15 bases left in between. The CDR3: CASSEGRGSEAYEQYF. CDR3 nucleotides: TGTGCCAGCAGTGAAGGTCGGGGATCGGAGGCCTACGAGCAGTACTTC.

About this clonotype itself: A clone one base away is much larger, so this may be a read error. In nucleotides, the CDR3 is TGTGCCAGCAGTTCCCAGGCCAACTACGAGCAGTACTTC. Its protein product is CASSSQANYEQYF. V and J are TRBV6-2 or TRBV6-3 and TRBJ2-7; D is ambiguous. The CDR3 totals 13 residues. Germline CDR1 MNHEY, CDR2 SVGEGT. V lost 4 bases to trimming and J lost 3 bases, with 10 bases between them.

This chain uses TRBV27 with TRBJ1-6; D unresolved. The germline CDR1 and CDR2 sequences are MNHEY and SMNVEV (reference sequence). V gave up 6 bases and J gave up 7 bases, with 16 bases separating them. There are 15 residues in the CDR3. The CDR3, as DNA: TGTGCCAGCAGCCTGGGGTCGCTAGCCAATTCACCCCTCCACTTT. Encoded protein: CASSLGSLANSPLHF.

This clonotype was recorded at least ten times. The chain joins TRBV27 to TRBJ2-7; no definite D call. The germline V and J ends were trimmed by 5 bases and 3 bases, with 11 bases remaining between them. CDR3 length: 13 amino acids. The germline CDR1 and CDR2 sequences are MNHEY and SMNVEV (reference sequence). This CDR3 is CASSPFGDYEQYV. CDR3 DNA: TGTGCCAGCAGTCCCTTTGGGGACTACGAGCAGTACGTC.

On this clonotype itself: It may be a read error: a sequence one base away is much more abundant. The chain links TRBV6-5 to TRBJ1-2; tentative D call: TRBD1 (6 bases). Germline V lookup: CDR1 MNHEY, CDR2 SVGAGI. This CDR3 spans 13 amino acids. The V end lost 4 bases, the J end lost 6 bases, and 12 bases lay between the germline ends. The CDR3 DNA is TGTGCCAGCAGTTTCAGGGGTAGTGATGGCTACACCTTC. Translated: CASSFRGSDGYTF.

This clonotype was recorded many times. This rearrangement joins TRBV9 to TRBJ1-2; D call uncertain. There are 15 residues in the CDR3. CDR1 and CDR2 from the germline V gene are SGDLS and YYNGEE. V was clipped by 0 bases and J by 0 bases, with 9 bases between them. In DNA form, the CDR3 reads TGTGCCAGCAGCGTAGCGAATGAGCCTAACTATGGCTACACCTTC. This translates into CASSVANEPNYGYTF.

This clonotype showed up many times. V is TRBV25-1 and J is TRBJ2-7, with 11 bases lining up with TRBD1. Germline V CDR1 and CDR2: MGHDK, SYGVNS. The CDR3 contains 16 residues. With 4 bases clipped from V and 0 bases from J, the junction kept 5 bases outside the gene matches. In nucleotides, the CDR3 is TGTGCCAGCAGTGGATGGACAGGGGGCAACTCCTACGAGCAGTACGTC. Its protein is CASSGWTGGNSYEQYV.